This record looks at one T cell receptor beta chain sequence and its context. Its antigen is still unknown. Per-nucleotide qualities are absent, and no much larger clonotype sits a single base away. The data were taken from a study of T cell responses to AZD1222 COVID-19 vaccine (dated by TCRdb to the early 2020s). Context from the whole study: TCR sequencing covered more than 230 trial participants: roughly 200 given two doses of AZD1222 and 26 given two doses of MenACWY control vaccine. Enrollment into the trials was organized by age into subgroups of 18-55, 56-69 and 70-plus years, and those subgroups contained roughly 150, 30 and 60 TCR-sequenced participants, respectively.

The CDR3 regions of human TCRbeta chains were subjected to immunosequencing. In the authors' own workflow: TCRs in the repertoires were compared against a reference library of SARS-CoV-2-specific TCRs that had been generated with the MIRA antigen-specificity platform. Breadth was defined as the fraction of unique TCRs that were SARS-CoV-2-associated, and depth was defined as the fraction of total T cells that were SARS-CoV-2-associated. Using the MIRA data, every spike-specific TCR was mapped to the spike region that the TCR reacted to and assigned to either a CD4 or a CD8 class. Log10-transformed breadth and depth values were compared by one-way ANOVA with Sidak's multiple comparisons tests. Not all clones reach the TCRdb copy of this immuneACCESS table, which keeps in-frame sequences only. Checked studies attribute under half of the gap to unresolved V genes and leave the rest unexplained. Clone size and the V and J calls come from that table; the DNA yielded D and trimming. Present in this sample are 100,000 or so clones, about 85% of which were seen just once. The ten largest clones add up to less than 2.5% of the sample.

General conclusions and limits of the study: Most participants were white British and females outnumbered males, and the authors suggested that clonal diversity may have been underestimated. Nearly half of unique spike-specific TCRs reportedly recognized epitopes outside regions mutated in the B.1.351 and B.1.1.7 variants. A significant rise in spike-specific TCR breadth and depth was observed after two AZD1222 doses relative to day 0 and relative to MenACWY recipients. The vaccine-associated CD4 TCRs covered the entire spike protein, and the dominant responses fell in regions 160-218 and 743-854. The 56-69-year group was small, and its depth increase did not reach significance, likely because of low power. Conclusions about previously exposed vaccinees were limited because only six AZD1222 recipients were SARS-CoV-2 seropositive at baseline. Because no day 14 peak-response samples were available, repertoires were characterized only after the peak T cell response.

The CDR1 and CDR2 encoded by the germline V gene (reference sequence) are LNHDA and SQIVND. V loses 4 bases of germline sequence and J loses 0 bases, and the interval between the two ends is 10 bases. The CDR3 numbers 15 residues from cysteine through phenylalanine. Just the 45-base CDR3 DNA is kept, in frame starting at base 1. In light of the paper, this sample's time point label describes: about 28 days (+/-7) after the second vaccine dose. AZD1222 recipients with second doses at about 4 weeks or about 12 weeks were pooled, because spike-specific TCR depth and breadth did not differ between schedules. The vaccinee samples were drawn from two UK trials, COV001 and COV002, one of which was a single-blind randomized controlled phase 2/3 trial testing AZD1222 (ChAdOx1 nCoV-19) in healthy adults. For TCRbeta chain sequencing, PBMC samples from trial participants were taken at day 0 and at day 28 after the second dose.

The chain is encoded by TRBV19 joined to TRBJ2-4, with no reliable assignment of the D segment. The source of this sequence is an adult who received the AZD1222 COVID-19 vaccine. Here the sequenced sample was peripheral blood, taken 28 days after the second AZD1222 dose. The CDR3 here reads CASSNQWLAKNIQYF. The nucleotide sequence is TGTGCCAGTAGTAATCAGTGGCTAGCCAAAAACATTCAGTACTTC.